Listed here are 7 T cell receptor beta chains from one sample, sequenced in a study of blood T cell repertoires in COVID-19. Some clones are missing from TCRdb's copy, which holds only in-frame ones; the method was immunoSEQ multiplex PCR. This sample yields tens of thousands of clones, of which around 80% are seen a single time; about 10% belongs to the top ten. The source material was peripheral blood. The receptor set was obtained from a man in his 70s with acute or convalescent COVID-19.

The sample holds one count of this clone. The gene calls are TRBV2 and TRBJ1-1; D not certain. The ends were cut back, 7 bases at V and 11 bases at J, with 11 bases in the middle. This CDR3 comprises 10 residues. From germline, CDR1 is SNHLY and CDR2 FYNNEI. The chain's CDR3 is CASTRYDAFF. CDR3 DNA sequence: TGTGCCAGCACCCGGTATGATGCTTTCTTT. Variable domain in full (rest from reference TRBV2 and TRBJ1-1): EPEVTQTPSHQVTQMGQEVILRCVPISNHLYFYWYRQILGQKVEFLVSFYNNEISEKSEIFDDQFSVERPDGSNFTLKIRSTKLEDSAMYFCASTRYDAFFGQGTRLTVV.

The J gene is TRBJ2-1, the V gene TRBV27, with 8 bases that match TRBD2. The CDR3 consists of 14 residues. The germline V gene encodes CDR1 MNHEY and CDR2 SMNVEV (reference sequence). V lost 4 bases to trimming and J lost 2 bases; unmatched junction nucleotides: 1. The CDR3 spells CASSSGGAYNEQFF. The CDR3 DNA reads as TGTGCCAGCAGTTCCGGGGGGGCCTACAATGAGCAGTTCTTC.

V is TRBV5-1 and J is TRBJ2-5; 8 nucleotides agree with TRBD1. The CDR3 totals 14 residues. The germline V gene has CDR1 SGHRS and CDR2 YFSETQ. Trimming at V came to 0 bases and at J to 6 bases, leaving 4 bases not matched to a gene. The CDR3 protein is CASSLDTGGKTQYF. For the CDR3, the DNA is TGCGCCAGCAGCTTGGATACAGGGGGAAAGACCCAGTACTTC.

This chain uses TRBV11-2 with TRBJ1-6, with D maybe TRBD1 (6 bases). Germline CDR1 and CDR2: SGHAT and FQNNGV. Deletions cut 1 base from V and 5 bases from J, with 12 bases between. The CDR3 consists of 16 residues. For the CDR3, the DNA is TGTGCCAGCAGCTTAGTGGGGGGGGCAGATAATTCACCCCTCCACTTT. Protein product: CASSLVGGADNSPLHF.

This clone was seen a single time. CDR3 amino acids: CASTWGVNYGYTF. As DNA, the CDR3 is TGTGCCAGCACCTGGGGGGTTAACTATGGCTACACCTTC. V gene TRBV12-3 or TRBV12-4 combines with J gene TRBJ1-2; possible D gene TRBD1, 5 bases. Trimming stripped 7 bases from V and 1 base from J, with 10 bases between. There are 13 residues in the CDR3.

This clone was counted a few times. The chain recombines TRBV5-1 with TRBJ1-1, with TRBD1 matching over 11 bases. CDR3 length equals 15 residues. V shed 4 bases, J shed 5 bases, and the junction held 7 bases outside the gene matches. Germline loops: CDR1 SGHRS, CDR2 YFSETQ. The DNA for the CDR3 is TGCGCCAGCAGCGACAGGACAGGGGGCTGGACTGAAGCTTTCTTT. Encoded protein: CASSDRTGGWTEAFF.

The genes are TRBV18 and TRBJ1-2; 7 positions agree with TRBD1. Looked up from germline, CDR1 is KGHSH and CDR2 is LQKENI. CDR3 length: 14 residues. After removal of 4 bases from V and 4 bases from J, the junction contained 6 bases not matched to a gene. CDR3 nucleotide sequence: TGTGCCAGCTCACAGGGACAGTCTTCCTATGGCTACACCTTC. Its protein product is CASSQGQSSYGYTF.